The rows below give T cell receptor beta chains drawn from one sample of a study of T cell repertoires in cytomegalovirus infection. TCRdb reprocessed the reads via MiXCR and lists one record per CDR3 protein. The sample yields roughly 300,000 distinct CDR3 sequences, around 9.5% seen once. Material: PBMCs. The source of these receptors is a human donor in good health (CMV status not recorded). Some clones in this sample may be carry-over from other donors' samples. Each CDR3 is given with its conserved first and last residue. D genes are given only for firm matches. Part of the rows lack a size; the others show once, few, many or a class for expanded clones.

>TRBV11-2|many|TRBJ2-5|.
CASSLLGAPARETQYF
TGTGCCAGCAGCTTATTGGGGGCTCCGGCCCGGGAGACCCAGTACTTC
>TRBV7-3|few|TRBJ2-2|.
CASSRDRGLTRTGELFF
TGTGCCAGCAGCCGCGATAGGGGTTTGACTCGAACCGGGGAGCTGTTTTTT
>TRBV28|many|TRBJ1-2|TRBD1
CASTWGDRTYYGYTF
TGTGCCAGCACCTGGGGGGACAGGACTTACTATGGCTACACCTTC
>TRBV12-3/TRBV12-4|many|TRBJ2-5|.
CASSLAVLRDIEKETQYF
TGTGCCAGCAGTTTAGCGGTACTGAGGGACATAGAGAAAGAGACCCAGTACTTC
>TRBV25-1|few|TRBJ1-1|.
CASSEGWRTEAFF
TGTGCCAGCAGTGAAGGGTGGCGGACTGAAGCTTTCTTT
>TRBV7-2|many|TRBJ1-5|.
CASSPRAGGRSQPQHF
TGTGCCAGCAGCCCCCGGGCCGGGGGTCGCAGTCAGCCCCAGCATTTT
>TRBV20-1|.|TRBJ1-1|.
CSACPYTEAFF
TGCAGTGCTTGCCCTTACACTGAAGCTTTCTTT
>TRBV7-3|few|TRBJ1-1|.
CASSLGGARMNTEAFF
TGTGCCAGCAGCTTAGGGGGGGCGCGGATGAACACTGAAGCTTTCTTT
>TRBV4-3|.|TRBJ1-4|.
CASSPLLGPVEKLFF
TGCGCCAGCAGCCCCCTACTGGGCCCCGTGGAAAAACTGTTTTTT
>TRBV4-1|many|TRBJ2-3|.
CASSQLGLSTDTQYF
TGCGCCAGCAGCCAACTGGGACTTAGCACAGATACGCAGTATTTT
>TRBV7-3|many|TRBJ2-1|.
CASSPRAGYNEQFF
TGTGCCAGCAGCCCCAGGGCGGGGTACAATGAGCAGTTCTTC
>TRBV7-2|many|TRBJ1-6|.
CASSSWAAGQGSPLHF
TGTGCCAGCAGCTCCTGGGCGGCGGGCCAGGGTTCACCCCTCCACTTT
>TRBV5-4|few|TRBJ2-5|.
CASSLRGGPGGHQYF
TGTGCCAGCAGCTTGAGGGGGGGGCCTGGGGGACACCAGTACTTC
>TRBV7-2|many|TRBJ1-4|TRBD1
CASSLAKGAGEKLFF
TGTGCCAGCAGCTTAGCAAAGGGGGCCGGTGAAAAACTGTTTTTT
>TRBV7-2|many|TRBJ2-7|TRBD1
CASSPALSDRGEQYF
TGTGCCAGCAGCCCCGCTCTCTCCGACAGGGGGGAGCAGTACTTC
>TRBV6-2/TRBV6-3|few|TRBJ2-5|.
CASTQLGVRKTQYF
TGTGCCAGCACCCAATTGGGCGTTCGGAAGACCCAGTACTTC
>TRBV6-6|many|TRBJ1-3|.
CATLLRTGNTIYF
TGTGCCACCCTTTTGAGGACTGGAAACACCATATATTTT
>TRBV20-1|few|TRBJ2-4|.
CSARAQGGGAKNIQYF
TGCAGTGCTAGAGCCCAAGGGGGGGGGGCCAAAAACATTCAGTACTTC
>TRBV20-1|few|TRBJ2-4|.
CSARTRGENIQYF
TGCAGTGCTAGAACAAGGGGTGAAAACATTCAGTACTTC
>TRBV7-6|many|TRBJ1-1|.
CASSLSENTEAFF
TGTGCCAGCAGCTTAAGTGAGAACACTGAAGCTTTCTTT
>TRBV20-1|many|TRBJ2-3|TRBD2
CSARDRLAGGRPQYF
TGCAGTGCTAGAGATCGACTAGCGGGGGGGCGACCGCAGTATTTT
>TRBV7-2|.|TRBJ1-1|.
CASSTSRKNTEAFF
TGTGCCAGCAGCACAAGCAGGAAGAACACTGAAGCTTTCTTT
>TRBV7-9|many|TRBJ2-1|TRBD2
CASSLGLAGSSYNEQFF
TGTGCCAGCAGCTTAGGACTAGCGGGCAGCTCCTACAATGAGCAGTTCTTC